One and the same sample provided the 19 T cell receptor beta chains below, sequenced in a study of T-cell memory formation after mild COVID-19. TCRdb re-called the 5' RACE reads with MiXCR, one entry per CDR3 protein. The sample yields 250,000 or so distinct CDR3 sequences, under 20% seen once. Sequenced: PBMCs or a T cell subset sorted from them (not recorded which). The source is a young man who had mild COVID-19 (a few samples of this study predate the infection). Cell type and time point are not known.

This clonotype was seen only a few times. The chain employs TRBV3-1 and TRBJ1-1, with 7 positions matching TRBD1. Germline CDR1 is LGHDT and CDR2 is YNNKEL (reference sequence). The J segment lost 5 bases and the V segment lost 1 base, leaving 7 bases of the junction unmatched. This CDR3 region has 15 residues. The CDR3 loop is CASSQGVPGGTEAFF. In nucleotides, the CDR3 is TGTGCCAGCAGCCAAGGGGTGCCAGGGGGGACTGAAGCTTTCTTT.

This clonotype came up many times. The rearrangement joins TRBV9 to TRBJ2-1, with D perhaps matching TRBD1 (6 bases). The CDR3 loop spans 15 amino acids. The V gene lost 4 bases and the J gene lost 0 bases, with 11 bases spanning the gap. Germline CDR1 reads SGDLS; CDR2 reads YYNGEE. The CDR3 loop is CASSSTGSSYNEQFF. CDR3 bases: TGTGCCAGCAGCTCTACAGGGAGCTCCTACAATGAGCAGTTCTTC.

This sequence joins TRBV3-1 and TRBJ1-2; no clear D. The CDR3 is 12 amino acids. Trimming took off 2 bases at V and 6 bases at J, with 7 bases between the two ends. Germline lookup yields CDR1 LGHDT and CDR2 YNNKEL (reference sequence). The DNA for the CDR3 is TGTGCCAGCAGCCAATCAAGGGATGGCTACACCTTC. Encoded protein: CASSQSRDGYTF.

In its sample, this clonotype was seen a few times. The chain joins TRBV6-5 to TRBJ2-6, with D possibly TRBD1 on 6 matching bases. Trimming stripped 0 bases from V and 0 bases from J, with 15 bases between. Germline V gives CDR1 MNHEY, CDR2 SVGAGI. This CDR3 is 19 amino acids long. CDR3 region: CASSYSIVDSHSGANVLTF. The CDR3 DNA follows: TGTGCCAGCAGTTACTCGATAGTGGACAGCCACTCTGGGGCCAACGTCCTGACTTTC.

This clonotype was detected only a few times. The genes are TRBV5-1 and TRBJ2-2; D call uncertain. Germline lookup yields CDR1 SGHRS and CDR2 YFSETQ. CDR3 length: 14 amino acids. Trimming stripped 3 bases from V and 1 base from J, with 7 bases between. This CDR3 is CASSSRLNTGELFF. DNA of the CDR3: TGCGCCAGCAGCTCCCGTCTGAACACCGGGGAGCTGTTTTTT.

This rearrangement joins TRBV4-3 to TRBJ2-1; the D call may be TRBD1 or TRBD2 (6 bases each). CDR1 LGHNA and CDR2 YSLEER come from the germline V gene. Trimming took 0 bases from V and 0 from J, leaving 15 bases between them. This CDR3 contains 18 residues. CDR3 protein: CASSQDPASGASYNEQFF. For the CDR3, the DNA is TGCGCCAGCAGCCAAGATCCTGCTTCGGGGGCCTCCTACAATGAGCAGTTCTTC.

The rearrangement uses TRBV5-1 and TRBJ2-3, with TRBD2 as a possible D gene (6 bases). In germline, CDR1 is SGHRS, CDR2 YFSETQ. V gave up 2 bases and J gave up 2 bases, with 9 bases separating them. The CDR3 consists of 14 residues. The CDR3 loop is CASSFAGLTDTQYF. The CDR3 region has the DNA TGCGCCAGCAGCTTTGCGGGGCTCACAGATACGCAGTATTTT.

V usage is TRBV4-1 and J usage is TRBJ1-2; D not resolved. The CDR3 is 14 amino acids. Between the trimmed V and J ends, which lost 3 bases and 8 bases, there was a span of 16 bases. Germline CDR1 and CDR2: MGHRA and YSYEKL. DNA of the CDR3: TGCGCCAGCAGCCAGCCCAGAAGTTCATGGGGCTACACCTTC. Translating gives CASSQPRSSWGYTF.

The chain couples TRBV29-1 to TRBJ2-1; 11 nucleotides align to TRBD1. Unmatched junction bases numbered 6, after V lost 6 bases and J lost 8 bases. The CDR3 runs 13 residues. Germline V CDR1 and CDR2: SQVTM, ANQGSEA. In DNA, the CDR3 is TGCAGCGTGTTTAGGACAGGGGGCTATGAGCAGTTCTTC. Its translation: CSVFRTGGYEQFF.

The rearrangement uses TRBV28 and TRBJ1-4; a weak D match, TRBD1 (6 bases). This CDR3 is 14 amino acids long. The V gene lost 6 bases and the J gene lost 7 bases, with 15 bases spanning the gap. Germline lookup yields CDR1 MDHEN and CDR2 SYDVKM. The CDR3 bases are TGTGCCAGCAGCGAACAGGGAATATCTGAAAAACTGTTTTTT. This translates into CASSEQGISEKLFF.

This clonotype was seen repeatedly, ten times or more. The rearrangement links TRBV5-1 to TRBJ2-5; no definite D call. Germline CDR1 reads SGHRS; CDR2 reads YFSETQ. V was pared by 0 bases and J by 0 bases, with 6 bases between. The CDR3 length is 14 residues. CDR3 nucleotides: TGCGCCAGCAGCTTGGGTTACAACCAAGAGACCCAGTACTTC. This gives the protein CASSLGYNQETQYF.

V and J are TRBV7-3 and TRBJ2-1, with 7 bases aligning to TRBD2. The CDR3 length is 16 residues. CDR1 is SGHTA, CDR2 FQGTGA, per germline. Trimming cost V 5 bases and J 0 bases; bases outside gene matches: 7. The CDR3 DNA is TGTGCCAGCAGCCGAACAGCGGGGCGCTCCTACAATGAGCAGTTCTTC. Its protein is CASSRTAGRSYNEQFF.

This clonotype turned up a few times. The gene calls are TRBV27 and TRBJ2-2, with a weak D call TRBD1 (5 bases). The CDR3 runs 17 residues. V shed 1 base and J shed 0 bases, with 12 bases lying between them. Germline values: CDR1 MNHEY, CDR2 SMNVEV (reference sequence). DNA for the CDR3: TGTGCCAGCAGTTTATGGTCGGAGACAGCGAACACCGGGGAGCTGTTTTTT. It specifies CASSLWSETANTGELFF.

The chain joins TRBV4-3 to TRBJ2-7; no reliable D call. The V gene lost 0 bases and the J gene lost 5 bases, with 14 bases spanning the gap. This CDR3 contains 15 residues. Germline V gives CDR1 LGHNA, CDR2 YSLEER. CDR3 DNA sequence: TGCGCCAGCAGCCAAGATCTTAGTCTGGCAGACGAGCAGTACTTC. Amino acids: CASSQDLSLADEQYF.

Only a few counts were recorded for this clonotype. The J gene is TRBJ1-2, the V gene TRBV7-9; no firm D call. This CDR3 has 11 residues. Germline V gene lookup returns CDR1 SEHNR and CDR2 FQNEAQ (reference sequence). With 5 bases removed from V and 8 bases from J, the gap between germline ends came to 9 bases. The DNA of the CDR3 is TGTGCCAGCAGCGAAGTAGCCGGCTACACCTTC. Translating gives CASSEVAGYTF.

V and J are TRBV6-2 or TRBV6-3 and TRBJ2-1; 9 bases align to TRBD2. Germline CDR1 is MNHEY and CDR2 is SVGEGT. V shed 5 bases, J shed 4 bases, and the junction held 3 bases outside the gene matches. The CDR3 sequence is 14 residues long. CDR3 amino acids: CASSTAGGYNEQFF. The CDR3 nucleotides read TGTGCCAGCAGTACAGCGGGGGGATACAATGAGCAGTTCTTC.

This clonotype showed up many times. This chain joins TRBV6-6 and TRBJ1-2; D is unresolved. Trimming pared 2 bases from V and 4 bases from J, leaving 5 bases between. CDR1 is MNHNY, CDR2 SVGAGI, per germline (reference sequence). This CDR3 is built from 12 residues. CDR3 residues: CASSYTAYGYTF. Written as DNA, the CDR3 is TGTGCCAGCAGTTACACTGCCTATGGCTACACCTTC.

This clonotype was observed a handful of times. The J gene is TRBJ1-2, the V gene TRBV12-3 or TRBV12-4, with TRBD1 as a possible D gene (5 bases). The ends were cut back, 6 bases at V and 4 bases at J, with 12 bases in the middle. The CDR3 has 13 amino acids. The CDR3 nucleotides are TGTGCCAGCAGCCCGAGGGGCGGCTATGGCTACACCTTC. The encoded protein is CASSPRGGYGYTF.

This clonotype has just a few counts. The genes are TRBV5-1 and TRBJ2-5, with D unclear. This CDR3 contains 16 residues. V lost 0 bases, J lost 0 bases, and 12 bases lay in between. The germline V gene encodes CDR1 SGHRS and CDR2 YFSETQ. The CDR3 coding sequence is TGCGCCAGCAGCTTGGGGTCGAACGGAAACCAAGAGACCCAGTACTTC. Amino acid sequence: CASSLGSNGNQETQYF.